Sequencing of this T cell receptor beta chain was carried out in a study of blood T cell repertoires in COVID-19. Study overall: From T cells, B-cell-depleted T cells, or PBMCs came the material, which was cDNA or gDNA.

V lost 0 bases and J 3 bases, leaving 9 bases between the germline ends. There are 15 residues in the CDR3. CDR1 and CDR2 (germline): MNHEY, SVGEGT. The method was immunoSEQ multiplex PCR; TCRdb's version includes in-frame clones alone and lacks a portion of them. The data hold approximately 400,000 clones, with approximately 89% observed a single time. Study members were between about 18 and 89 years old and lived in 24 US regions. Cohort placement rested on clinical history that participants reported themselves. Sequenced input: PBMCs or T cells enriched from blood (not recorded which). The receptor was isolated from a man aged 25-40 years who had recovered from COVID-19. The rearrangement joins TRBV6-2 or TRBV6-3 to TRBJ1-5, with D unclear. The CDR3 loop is CASSYSGGFNQPQHF. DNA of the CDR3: TGTGCCAGCAGTTACTCAGGAGGGTTCAATCAGCCCCAGCATTTT.